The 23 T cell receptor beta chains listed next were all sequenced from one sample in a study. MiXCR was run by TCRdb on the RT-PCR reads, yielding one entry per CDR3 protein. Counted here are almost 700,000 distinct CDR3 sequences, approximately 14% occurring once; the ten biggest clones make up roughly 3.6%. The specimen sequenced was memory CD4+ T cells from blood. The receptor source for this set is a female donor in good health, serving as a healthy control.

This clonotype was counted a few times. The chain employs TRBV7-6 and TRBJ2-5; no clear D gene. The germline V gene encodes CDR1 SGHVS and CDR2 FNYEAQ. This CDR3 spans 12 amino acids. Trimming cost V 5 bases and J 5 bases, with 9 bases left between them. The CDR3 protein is CASSSRRETQYF. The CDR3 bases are TGTGCCAGCAGCAGCCGTCGGGAGACCCAGTACTTC.

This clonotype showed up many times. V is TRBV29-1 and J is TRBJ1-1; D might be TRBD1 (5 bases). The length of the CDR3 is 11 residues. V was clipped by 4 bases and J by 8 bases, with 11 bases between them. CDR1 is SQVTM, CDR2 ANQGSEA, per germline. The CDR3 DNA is TGCAGCGTTGTCAGGGTTGAGGAAGCTTTCTTT. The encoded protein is CSVVRVEEAFF.

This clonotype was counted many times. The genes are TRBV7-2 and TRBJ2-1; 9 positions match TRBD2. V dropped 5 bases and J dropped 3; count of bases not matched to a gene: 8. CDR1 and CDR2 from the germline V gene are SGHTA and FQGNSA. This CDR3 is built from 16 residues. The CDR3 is CASSLNSGGSYNEQFF. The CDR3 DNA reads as TGTGCCAGCAGCCTCAATAGCGGGGGTAGCTACAATGAGCAGTTCTTC.

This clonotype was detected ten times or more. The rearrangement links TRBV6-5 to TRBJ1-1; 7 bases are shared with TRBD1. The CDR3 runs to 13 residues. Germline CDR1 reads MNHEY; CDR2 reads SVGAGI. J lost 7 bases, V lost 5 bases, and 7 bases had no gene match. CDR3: CASSPSGGGEAFF. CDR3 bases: TGTGCCAGCAGTCCTTCAGGGGGGGGTGAAGCTTTCTTT.

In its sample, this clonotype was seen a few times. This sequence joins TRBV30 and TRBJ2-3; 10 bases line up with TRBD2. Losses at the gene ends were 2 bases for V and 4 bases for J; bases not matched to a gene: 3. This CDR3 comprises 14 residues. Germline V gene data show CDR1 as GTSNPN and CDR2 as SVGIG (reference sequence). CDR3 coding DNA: TGTGCCTGGAGTCGTACTAGCGGGGCAGATACGCAGTATTTT. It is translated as CAWSRTSGADTQYF.

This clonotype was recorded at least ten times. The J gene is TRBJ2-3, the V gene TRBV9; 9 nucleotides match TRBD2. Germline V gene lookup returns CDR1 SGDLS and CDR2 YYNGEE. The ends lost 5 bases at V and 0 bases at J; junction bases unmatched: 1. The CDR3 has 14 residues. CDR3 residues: CASRSGGSTDTQYF. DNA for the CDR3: TGTGCCAGCAGGAGCGGGGGGAGCACAGATACGCAGTATTTT.

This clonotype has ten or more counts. CDR3 amino acids: CASSVGGGRNEQFF. CDR3 in DNA: TGTGCCAGCAGCGTTGGAGGGGGGCGAAATGAGCAGTTCTTC. This chain joins TRBV9 and TRBJ2-1; possibly TRBD1 or TRBD2 for D (6 bases each). V dropped 2 bases and J dropped 7 bases, with 13 bases sitting between them. The length of the CDR3 is 14 residues. CDR1 SGDLS and CDR2 YYNGEE come from the germline V gene.

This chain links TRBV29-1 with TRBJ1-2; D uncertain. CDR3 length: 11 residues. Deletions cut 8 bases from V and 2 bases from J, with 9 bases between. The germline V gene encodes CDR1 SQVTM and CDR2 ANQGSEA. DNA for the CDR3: TGCAGCTTTTCAGAGAACTATGGCTACACCTTC. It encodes CSFSENYGYTF.

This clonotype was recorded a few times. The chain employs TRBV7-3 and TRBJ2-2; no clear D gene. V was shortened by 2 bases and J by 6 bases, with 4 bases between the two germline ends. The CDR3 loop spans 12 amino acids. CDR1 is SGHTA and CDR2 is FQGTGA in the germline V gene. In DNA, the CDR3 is TGTGCCAGCAGCTTATTGCCCGGGGAGCTGTTTTTT. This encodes CASSLLPGELFF.

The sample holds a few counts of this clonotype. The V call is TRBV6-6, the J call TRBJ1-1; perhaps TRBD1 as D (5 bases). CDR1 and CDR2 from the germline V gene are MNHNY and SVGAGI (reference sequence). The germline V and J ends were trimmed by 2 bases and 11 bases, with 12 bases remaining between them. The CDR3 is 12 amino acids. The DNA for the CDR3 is TGTGCCAGCAGTTACGACAGCCTGGGGGCTTTCTTT. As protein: CASSYDSLGAFF.

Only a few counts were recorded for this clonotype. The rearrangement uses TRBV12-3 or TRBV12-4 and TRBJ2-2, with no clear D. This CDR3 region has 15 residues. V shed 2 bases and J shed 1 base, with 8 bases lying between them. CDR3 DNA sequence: TGTGCCAGCAGTTTAAATCCGGTGAACACCGGGGAGCTGTTTTTT. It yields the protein CASSLNPVNTGELFF.

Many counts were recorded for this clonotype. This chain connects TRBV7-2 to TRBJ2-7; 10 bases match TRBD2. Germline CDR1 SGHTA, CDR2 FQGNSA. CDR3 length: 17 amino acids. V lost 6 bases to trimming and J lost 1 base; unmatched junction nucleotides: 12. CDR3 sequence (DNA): TGTGCCAGCAGTTATAGAGCGCCTAGCGGGAGTTCCTACGAGCAGTACTTC. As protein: CASSYRAPSGSSYEQYF.

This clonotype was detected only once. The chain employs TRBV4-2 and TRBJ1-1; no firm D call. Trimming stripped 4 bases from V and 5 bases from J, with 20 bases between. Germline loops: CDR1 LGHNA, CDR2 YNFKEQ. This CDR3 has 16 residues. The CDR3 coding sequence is TGTGCCAGCAGCCCGGGCATGGCTACTGGGAATACTGAAGCTTTCTTT. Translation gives CASSPGMATGNTEAFF.

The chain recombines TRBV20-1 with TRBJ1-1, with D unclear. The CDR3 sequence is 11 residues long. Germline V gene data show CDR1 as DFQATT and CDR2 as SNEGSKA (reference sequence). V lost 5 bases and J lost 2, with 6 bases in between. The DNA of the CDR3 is TGCAGTGCTTGGGCAAACACTGAAGCTTTCTTT. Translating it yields CSAWANTEAFF.

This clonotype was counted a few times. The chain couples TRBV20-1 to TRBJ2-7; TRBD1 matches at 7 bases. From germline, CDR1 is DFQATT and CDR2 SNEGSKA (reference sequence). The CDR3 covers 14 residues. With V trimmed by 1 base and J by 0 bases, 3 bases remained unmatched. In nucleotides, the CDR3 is TGCAGTGCTAGAGTCCCAGGGGGCTCCTACGAGCAGTACTTC. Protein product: CSARVPGGSYEQYF.

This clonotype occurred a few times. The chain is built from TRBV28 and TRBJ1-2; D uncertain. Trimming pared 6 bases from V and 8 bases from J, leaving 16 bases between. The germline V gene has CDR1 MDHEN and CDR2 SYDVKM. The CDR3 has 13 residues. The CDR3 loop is CASSLPEFRGYTF. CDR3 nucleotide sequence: TGTGCCAGCAGCCTCCCCGAATTTCGGGGCTACACCTTC.

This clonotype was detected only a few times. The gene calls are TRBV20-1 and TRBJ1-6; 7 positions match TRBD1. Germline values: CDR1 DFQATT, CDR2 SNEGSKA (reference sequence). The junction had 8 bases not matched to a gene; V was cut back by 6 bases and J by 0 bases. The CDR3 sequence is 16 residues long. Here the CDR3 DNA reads TGCAGTGCCCCCCAGACAGGGAGCTCCTATAATTCACCCCTCCACTTT. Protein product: CSAPQTGSSYNSPLHF.

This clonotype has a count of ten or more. The CDR3 coding sequence is TGTGCCAGCAGTTTTGGACACAAGAACACTGAAGCTTTCTTT. Protein product: CASSFGHKNTEAFF. The V gene is TRBV12-3 or TRBV12-4, the J gene TRBJ1-1; D perhaps matches TRBD1 (5 bases). The CDR3 sequence is 14 residues long. V lost 3 bases and J 1 base, leaving 9 bases between the germline ends.

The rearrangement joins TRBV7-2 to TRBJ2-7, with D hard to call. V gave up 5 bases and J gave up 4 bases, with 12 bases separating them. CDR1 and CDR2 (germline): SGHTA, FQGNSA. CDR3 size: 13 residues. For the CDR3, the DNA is TGTGCCAGCAGCAACCTAGACGGGTACGAGCAGTACTTC. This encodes CASSNLDGYEQYF.

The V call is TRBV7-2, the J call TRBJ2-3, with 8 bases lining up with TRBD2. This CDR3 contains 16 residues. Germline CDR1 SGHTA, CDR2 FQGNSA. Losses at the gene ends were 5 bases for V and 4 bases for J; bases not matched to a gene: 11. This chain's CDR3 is CASSPLGSGISDTQYF. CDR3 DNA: TGTGCCAGCAGCCCCCTGGGTAGCGGGATCTCAGATACGCAGTATTTT.

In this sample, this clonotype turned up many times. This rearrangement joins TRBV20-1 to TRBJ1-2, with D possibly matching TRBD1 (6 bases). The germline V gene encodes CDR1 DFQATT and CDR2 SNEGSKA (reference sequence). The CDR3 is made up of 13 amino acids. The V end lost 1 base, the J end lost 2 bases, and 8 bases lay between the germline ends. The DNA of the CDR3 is TGCAGTGCTAGAGGGACAGCAAACTATGGCTACACCTTC. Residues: CSARGTANYGYTF.

The CDR3 DNA is TGCAGCGTTGAAGATCGACAGGGTGGAGGGTGGGATACGCAGTATTTT. It encodes CSVEDRQGGGWDTQYF. The gene calls are TRBV29-1 and TRBJ2-3; a possible D gene is TRBD1 (7 bases). Germline loops: CDR1 SQVTM, CDR2 ANQGSEA. The CDR3 extends over 16 amino acids. Trimming removed 0 bases from V and 6 bases from J, with 19 bases in between.

CDR3 sequence (DNA): TGTGCCAGCAGCTCGTTAGCGGGAGTAGAGCAGTACTTC. This sequence encodes CASSSLAGVEQYF. The chain joins TRBV11-2 to TRBJ2-7; 9 bases fit TRBD2. The CDR3 totals 13 residues. V trimming: 4 bases; J trimming: 7 bases; junction bases outside the gene matches: 5. Germline lookup yields CDR1 SGHAT and CDR2 FQNNGV.